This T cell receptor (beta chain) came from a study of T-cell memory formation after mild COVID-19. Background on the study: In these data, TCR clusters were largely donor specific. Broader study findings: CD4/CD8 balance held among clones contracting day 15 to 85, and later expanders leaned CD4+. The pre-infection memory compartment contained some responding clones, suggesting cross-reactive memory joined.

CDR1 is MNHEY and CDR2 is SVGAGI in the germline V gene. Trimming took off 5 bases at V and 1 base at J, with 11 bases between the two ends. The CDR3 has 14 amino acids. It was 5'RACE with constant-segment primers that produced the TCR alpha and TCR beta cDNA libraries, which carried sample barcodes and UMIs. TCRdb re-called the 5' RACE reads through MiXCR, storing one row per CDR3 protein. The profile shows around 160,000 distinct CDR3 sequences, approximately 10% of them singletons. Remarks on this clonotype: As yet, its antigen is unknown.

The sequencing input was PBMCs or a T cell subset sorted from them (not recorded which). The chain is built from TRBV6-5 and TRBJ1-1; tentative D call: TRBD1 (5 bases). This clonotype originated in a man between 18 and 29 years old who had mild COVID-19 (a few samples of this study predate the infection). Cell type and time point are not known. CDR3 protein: CASSHGQKNTEAFF. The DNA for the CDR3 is TGTGCCAGCAGTCACGGACAAAAGAACACTGAAGCTTTCTTT.